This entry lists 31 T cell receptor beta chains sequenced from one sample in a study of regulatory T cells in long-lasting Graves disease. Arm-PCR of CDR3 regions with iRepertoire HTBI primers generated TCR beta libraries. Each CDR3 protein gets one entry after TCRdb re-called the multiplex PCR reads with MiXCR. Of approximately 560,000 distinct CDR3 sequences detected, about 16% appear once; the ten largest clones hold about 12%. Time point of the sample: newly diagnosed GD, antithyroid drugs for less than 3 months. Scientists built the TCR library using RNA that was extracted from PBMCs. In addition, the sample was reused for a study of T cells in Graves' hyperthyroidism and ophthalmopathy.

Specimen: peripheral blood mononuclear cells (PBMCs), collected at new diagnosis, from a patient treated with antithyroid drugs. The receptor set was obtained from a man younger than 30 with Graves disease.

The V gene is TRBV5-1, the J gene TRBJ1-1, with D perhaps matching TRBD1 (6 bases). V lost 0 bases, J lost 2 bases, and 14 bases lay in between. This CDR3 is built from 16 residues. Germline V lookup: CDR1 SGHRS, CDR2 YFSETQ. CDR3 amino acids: CASSLGAGEGNTEAFF. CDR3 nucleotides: TGCGCCAGCAGCTTGGGGGCAGGGGAGGGAAACACTGAAGCTTTCTTT.

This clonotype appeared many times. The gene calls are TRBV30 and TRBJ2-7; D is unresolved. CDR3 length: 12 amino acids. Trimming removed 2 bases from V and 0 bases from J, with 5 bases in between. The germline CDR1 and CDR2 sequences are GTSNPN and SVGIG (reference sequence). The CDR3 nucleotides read TGTGCCTGGAGTAGGAGCTCCTACGAGCAGTACTTC. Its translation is CAWSRSSYEQYF.

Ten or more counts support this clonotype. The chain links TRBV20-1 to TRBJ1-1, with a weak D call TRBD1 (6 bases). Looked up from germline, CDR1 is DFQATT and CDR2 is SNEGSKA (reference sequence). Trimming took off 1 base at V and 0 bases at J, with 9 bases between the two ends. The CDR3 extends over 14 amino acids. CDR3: CSARVDSLNTEAFF. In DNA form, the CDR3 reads TGCAGTGCTAGAGTGGACAGCTTGAACACTGAAGCTTTCTTT.

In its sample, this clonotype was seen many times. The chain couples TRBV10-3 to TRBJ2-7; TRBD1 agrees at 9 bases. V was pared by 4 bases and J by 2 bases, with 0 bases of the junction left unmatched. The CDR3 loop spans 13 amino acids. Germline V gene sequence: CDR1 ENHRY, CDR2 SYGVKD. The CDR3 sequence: CAISGQGAYEQYF. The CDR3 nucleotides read TGTGCCATCAGTGGACAGGGGGCCTACGAGCAGTACTTC.

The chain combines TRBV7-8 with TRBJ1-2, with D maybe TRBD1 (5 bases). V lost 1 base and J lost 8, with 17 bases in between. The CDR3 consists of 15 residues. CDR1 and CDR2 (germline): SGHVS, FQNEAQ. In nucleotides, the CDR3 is TGTGCCAGCAGCTTAGTCTGGACGGGGGGGGGAGGCTACACCTTC. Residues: CASSLVWTGGGGYTF.

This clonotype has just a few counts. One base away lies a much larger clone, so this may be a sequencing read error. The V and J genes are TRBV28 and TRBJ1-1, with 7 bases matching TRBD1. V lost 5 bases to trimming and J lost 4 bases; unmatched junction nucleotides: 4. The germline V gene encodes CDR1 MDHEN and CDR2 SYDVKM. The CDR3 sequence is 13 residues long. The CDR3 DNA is TGTGCCAGCAGTGCCTCAGGGGGCACTGAAGCTTTCTTT. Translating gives CASSASGGTEAFF.

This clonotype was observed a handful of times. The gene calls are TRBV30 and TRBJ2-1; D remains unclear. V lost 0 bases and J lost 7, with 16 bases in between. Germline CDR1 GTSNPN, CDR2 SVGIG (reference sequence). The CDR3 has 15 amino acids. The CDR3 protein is CAWSVSGGSWNEQFF. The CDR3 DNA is TGTGCCTGGAGTGTATCGGGCGGATCATGGAATGAGCAGTTCTTC.

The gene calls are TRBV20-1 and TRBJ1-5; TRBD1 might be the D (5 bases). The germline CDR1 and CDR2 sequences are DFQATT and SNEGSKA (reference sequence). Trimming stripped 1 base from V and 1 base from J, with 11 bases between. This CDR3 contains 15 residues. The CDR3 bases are TGCAGTGCTAGAGGGCGGGGGGGAAGCAATCAGCCCCAGCATTTT. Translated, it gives CSARGRGGSNQPQHF.

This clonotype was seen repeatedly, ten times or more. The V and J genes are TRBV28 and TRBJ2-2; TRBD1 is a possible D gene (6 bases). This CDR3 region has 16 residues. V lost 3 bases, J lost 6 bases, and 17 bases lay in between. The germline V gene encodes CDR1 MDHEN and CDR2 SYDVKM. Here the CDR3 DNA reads TGTGCCAGCAGTTTGAGGGGGACGTGGAGAGCCGGGGAGCTGTTTTTT. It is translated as CASSLRGTWRAGELFF.

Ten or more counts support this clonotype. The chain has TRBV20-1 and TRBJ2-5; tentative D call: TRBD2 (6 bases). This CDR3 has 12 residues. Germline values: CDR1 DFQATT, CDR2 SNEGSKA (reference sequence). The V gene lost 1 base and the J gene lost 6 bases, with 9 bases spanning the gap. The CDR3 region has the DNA TGCAGTGCTAGAGCGGCGGGAAAGACCCAGTACTTC. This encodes CSARAAGKTQYF.

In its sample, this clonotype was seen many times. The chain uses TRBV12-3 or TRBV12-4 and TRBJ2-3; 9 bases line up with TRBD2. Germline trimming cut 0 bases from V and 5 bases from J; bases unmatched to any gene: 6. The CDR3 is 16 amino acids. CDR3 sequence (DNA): TGTGCCAGCAGTTTAGCGCGCATAGCGGGGGTAGATACGCAGTATTTT. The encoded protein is CASSLARIAGVDTQYF.

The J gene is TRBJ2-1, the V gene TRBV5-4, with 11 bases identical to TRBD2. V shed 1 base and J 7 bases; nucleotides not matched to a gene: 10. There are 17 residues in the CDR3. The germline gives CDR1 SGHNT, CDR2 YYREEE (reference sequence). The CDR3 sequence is CASSLKLAGVIGNEQFF. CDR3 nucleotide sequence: TGTGCCAGCAGCTTGAAACTAGCGGGAGTAATAGGGAATGAGCAGTTCTTC.

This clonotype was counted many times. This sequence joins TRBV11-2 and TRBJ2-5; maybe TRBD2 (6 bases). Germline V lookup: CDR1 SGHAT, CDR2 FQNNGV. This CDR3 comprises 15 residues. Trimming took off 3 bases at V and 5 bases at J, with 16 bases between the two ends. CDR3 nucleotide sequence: TGTGCCAGCAGCTTTCGGGGACTGACGATGGAGACCCAGTACTTC. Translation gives CASSFRGLTMETQYF.

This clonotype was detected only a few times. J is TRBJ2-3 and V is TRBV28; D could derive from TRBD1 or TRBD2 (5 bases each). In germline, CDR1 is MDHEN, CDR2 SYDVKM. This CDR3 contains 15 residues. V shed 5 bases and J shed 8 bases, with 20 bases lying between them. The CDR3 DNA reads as TGTGCCAGCAGTACCCTGAGTAAAGGGACGGCTACGCAGTATTTT. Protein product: CASSTLSKGTATQYF.

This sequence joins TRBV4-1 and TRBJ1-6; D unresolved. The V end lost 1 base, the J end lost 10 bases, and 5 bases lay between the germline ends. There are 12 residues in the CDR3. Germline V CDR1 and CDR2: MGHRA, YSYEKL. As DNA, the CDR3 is TGCGCCAGCAGCCAAGTTAAGTCACCCCTCCACTTT. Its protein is CASSQVKSPLHF.

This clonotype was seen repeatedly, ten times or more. The DNA of the CDR3 is TGTGCCGCCTGGCTGGGGGTTCGGACTAGCACAGATACGCAGTATTTT. Translated, it gives CAAWLGVRTSTDTQYF. The J gene is TRBJ2-3, the V gene TRBV6-1; D is tentatively TRBD1 or TRBD2 (5 bases each). This CDR3 is built from 16 residues. The V and J ends lost 11 bases and 0 bases respectively, with 21 bases between them. Germline values: CDR1 MNHNS, CDR2 SASEGT.

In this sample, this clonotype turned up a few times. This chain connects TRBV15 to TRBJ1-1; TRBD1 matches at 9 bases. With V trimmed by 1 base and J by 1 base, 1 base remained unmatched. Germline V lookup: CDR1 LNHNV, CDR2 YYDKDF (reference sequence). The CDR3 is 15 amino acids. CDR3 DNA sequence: TGTGCCACCAGCAGAGCACAGGGGGCGAACACTGAAGCTTTCTTT. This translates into CATSRAQGANTEAFF.

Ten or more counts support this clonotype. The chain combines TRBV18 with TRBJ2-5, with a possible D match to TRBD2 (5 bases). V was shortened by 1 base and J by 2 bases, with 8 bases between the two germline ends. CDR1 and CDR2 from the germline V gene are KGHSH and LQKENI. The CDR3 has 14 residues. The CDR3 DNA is TGTGCCAGCTCACCACGCGAGGGACAAGAGACCCAGTACTTC. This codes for CASSPREGQETQYF.

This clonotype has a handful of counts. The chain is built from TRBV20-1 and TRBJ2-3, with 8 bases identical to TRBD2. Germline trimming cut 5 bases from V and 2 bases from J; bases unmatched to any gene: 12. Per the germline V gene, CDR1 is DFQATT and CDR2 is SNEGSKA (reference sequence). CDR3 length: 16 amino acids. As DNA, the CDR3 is TGCAGTGCTGGGGGACCAACTAGCGGCTCCACAGATACGCAGTATTTT. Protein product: CSAGGPTSGSTDTQYF.

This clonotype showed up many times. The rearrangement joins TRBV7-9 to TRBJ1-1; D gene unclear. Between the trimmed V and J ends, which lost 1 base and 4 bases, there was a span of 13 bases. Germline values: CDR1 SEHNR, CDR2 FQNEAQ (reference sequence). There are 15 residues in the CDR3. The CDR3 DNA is TGTGCCAGCAGCTTAGTCAGTGCCGGAGGCACTGAAGCTTTCTTT. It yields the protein CASSLVSAGGTEAFF.

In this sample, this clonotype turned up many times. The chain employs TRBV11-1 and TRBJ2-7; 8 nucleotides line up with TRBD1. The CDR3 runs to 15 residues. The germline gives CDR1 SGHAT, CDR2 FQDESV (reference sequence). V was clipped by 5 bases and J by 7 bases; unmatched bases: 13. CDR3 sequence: CASSQRTGWSEEQYF. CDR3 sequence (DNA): TGTGCCAGCAGCCAAAGGACAGGGTGGTCCGAGGAGCAGTACTTC. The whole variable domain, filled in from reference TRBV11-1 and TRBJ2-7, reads EAEVAQSPRYKITEKSQAVAFWCDPISGHATLYWYRQILGQGPELLVQFQDESVVDDSQLPKDRFSAERLKGVDSTLKIQPAELGDSAMYLCASSQRTGWSEEQYFGPGTRLTVT.

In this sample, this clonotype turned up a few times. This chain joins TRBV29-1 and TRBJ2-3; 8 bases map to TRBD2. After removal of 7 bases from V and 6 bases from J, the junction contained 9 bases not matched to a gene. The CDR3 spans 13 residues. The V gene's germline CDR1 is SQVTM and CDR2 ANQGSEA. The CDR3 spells CSGITSGGDTQYF. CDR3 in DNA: TGCAGCGGCATCACTAGCGGAGGGGATACGCAGTATTTT.

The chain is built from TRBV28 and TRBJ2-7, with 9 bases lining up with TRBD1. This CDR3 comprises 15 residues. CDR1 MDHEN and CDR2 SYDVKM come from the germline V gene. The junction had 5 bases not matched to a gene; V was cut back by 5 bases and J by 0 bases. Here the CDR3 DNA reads TGTGCCAGCAGTCGCCGGGACAGGGTCTCCTACGAGCAGTACTTC. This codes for CASSRRDRVSYEQYF.

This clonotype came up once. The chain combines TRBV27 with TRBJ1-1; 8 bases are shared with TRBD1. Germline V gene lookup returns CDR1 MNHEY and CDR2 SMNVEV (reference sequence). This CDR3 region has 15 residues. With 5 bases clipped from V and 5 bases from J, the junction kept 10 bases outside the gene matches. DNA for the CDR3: TGTGCCAGCAGTACCCGACAGGGGTACGGGACTGAAGCTTTCTTT. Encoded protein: CASSTRQGYGTEAFF.

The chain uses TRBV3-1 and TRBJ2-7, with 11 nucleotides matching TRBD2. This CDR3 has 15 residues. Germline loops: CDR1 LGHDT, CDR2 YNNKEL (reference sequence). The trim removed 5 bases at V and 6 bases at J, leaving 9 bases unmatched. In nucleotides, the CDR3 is TGTGCCAGCAGCGTGATAGCGGGAGGGCCTTTCGAGCAGTACTTC. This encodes CASSVIAGGPFEQYF.

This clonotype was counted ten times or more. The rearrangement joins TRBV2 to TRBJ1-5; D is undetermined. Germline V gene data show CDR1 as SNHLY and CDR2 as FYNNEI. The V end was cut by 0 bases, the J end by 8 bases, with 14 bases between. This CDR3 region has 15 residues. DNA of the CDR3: TGTGCCAGCAGTGAAGCGCACCTCCTCTCGGAGCCCCAGCATTTT. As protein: CASSEAHLLSEPQHF.

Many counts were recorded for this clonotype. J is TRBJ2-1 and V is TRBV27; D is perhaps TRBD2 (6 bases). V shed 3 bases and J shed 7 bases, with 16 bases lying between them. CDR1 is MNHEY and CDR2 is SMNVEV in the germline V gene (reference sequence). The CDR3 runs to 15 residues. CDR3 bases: TGTGCCAGCAGTTTCGGGGCTAGCGCCCGAAATGAGCAGTTCTTC. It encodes CASSFGASARNEQFF.

The CDR3 bases are TGTGCCAGCAGTGAACGGGACTCCCGCTCTGGAAACACCATATATTTT. Protein sequence: CASSERDSRSGNTIYF. V gene TRBV2 combines with J gene TRBJ1-3; TRBD1 might be the D (5 bases). Per germline, CDR1 SNHLY and CDR2 FYNNEI. The V end was cut by 2 bases, the J end by 0 bases, with 11 bases between. CDR3 length: 16 residues.

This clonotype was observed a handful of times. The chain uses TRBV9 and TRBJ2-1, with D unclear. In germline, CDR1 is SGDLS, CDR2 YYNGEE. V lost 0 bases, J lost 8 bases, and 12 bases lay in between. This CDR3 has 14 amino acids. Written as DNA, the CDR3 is TGTGCCAGCAGCGTAGAGTCAGCTTGGGATGAGCAGTTCTTC. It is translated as CASSVESAWDEQFF.

The CDR3 spells CASSFGTGGIETQYF. The DNA for the CDR3 is TGTGCCAGCAGTTTTGGGACAGGGGGCATCGAGACCCAGTACTTC. The chain links TRBV28 to TRBJ2-5, with 12 bases identical to TRBD1. Germline assignment: CDR1 MDHEN and CDR2 SYDVKM. The CDR3 covers 15 residues. V dropped 3 bases and J dropped 5; count of bases not matched to a gene: 4.

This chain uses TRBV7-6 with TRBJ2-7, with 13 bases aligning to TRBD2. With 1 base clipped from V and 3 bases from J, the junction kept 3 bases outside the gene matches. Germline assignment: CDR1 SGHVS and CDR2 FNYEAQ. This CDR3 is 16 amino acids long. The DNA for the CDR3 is TGTGCCAGCAGCTTAGGGACTAGCGGGAGAAACTACGAGCAGTACTTC. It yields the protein CASSLGTSGRNYEQYF.